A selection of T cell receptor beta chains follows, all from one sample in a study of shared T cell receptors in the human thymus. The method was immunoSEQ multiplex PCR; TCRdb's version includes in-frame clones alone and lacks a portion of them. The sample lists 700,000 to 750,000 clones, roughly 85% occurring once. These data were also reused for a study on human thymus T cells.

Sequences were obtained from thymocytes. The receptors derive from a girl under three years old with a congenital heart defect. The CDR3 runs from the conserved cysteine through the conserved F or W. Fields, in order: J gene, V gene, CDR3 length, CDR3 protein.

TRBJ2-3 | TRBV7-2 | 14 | CASSLGGGADTQYF
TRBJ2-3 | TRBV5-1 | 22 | CASSLDRGGPGGLPYITDTQYF
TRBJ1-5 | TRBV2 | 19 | CASTRVAPLGQRLNQPQHF
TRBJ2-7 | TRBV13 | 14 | CASSSRGPSYEQYF
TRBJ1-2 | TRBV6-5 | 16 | CASSYWQGQGAEGYTF
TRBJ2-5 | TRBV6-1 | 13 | CASSDRDEETQYF
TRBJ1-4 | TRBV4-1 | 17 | CASSQDKVGTGDEKLFF
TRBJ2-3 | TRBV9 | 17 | CASSGAPGGMWTDTQYF
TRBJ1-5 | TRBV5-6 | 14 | CASSLGIVSQPQHF
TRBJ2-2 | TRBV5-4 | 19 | CASSPTSGGRAFAAGELFF
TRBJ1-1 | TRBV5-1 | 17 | CASSLDPLVLRNTEAFF
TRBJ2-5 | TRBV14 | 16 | CASSTTRDWYQETQYF
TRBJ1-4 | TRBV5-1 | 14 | CASRLTATNEKLFF
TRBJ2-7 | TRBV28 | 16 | CASSLGPSLRIYEQYF